These 21 T cell receptor beta chains were all obtained from the same sample, sequenced in a study of blood T cells in healthy people across ages (dated by TCRdb to the mid-2010s). The library was obtained by 5' RACE. Sequencing instrument: Illumina HiSeq 2500. A second roughly 7 to 11 cycle PCR used a sample-barcoded 5' primer and a J-beta primer mix. TCRdb reanalyzed the raw reads on its own, using fastp at Q25 for trimming and MiXCR for clone calling, and kept in-frame beta chains. Every CDR3 protein is listed once, alongside the most common genes and DNA of its rows. This sample comprises hundreds of thousands of distinct CDR3 sequences, approximately 48% of them detected only once. Roughly 19% of the sample goes to the ten largest clones. What was sequenced was blood. These receptors originate from a man between 60 and 75 years old in good health.

This chain joins TRBV2 and TRBJ1-5, with D perhaps matching TRBD1 (5 bases). From germline, CDR1 is SNHLY and CDR2 FYNNEI. The CDR3 loop spans 15 amino acids. Trimming took 1 base from V and 2 from J, leaving 9 bases between them. The CDR3 sequence is CASSEGWGGNQPQHF. Here the CDR3 DNA reads TGTGCCAGCAGTGAAGGTTGGGGGGGCAATCAGCCCCAGCATTTT.

The rearrangement joins TRBV7-2 to TRBJ1-2; 8 bases agree with TRBD1. Germline CDR1 reads SGHTA; CDR2 reads FQGNSA. This CDR3 spans 17 amino acids. The V and J ends lost 3 bases and 0 bases, in that order; junction bases with no gene match: 9. CDR3 amino acids: CASSFGTGDRPNYGYTF. CDR3 sequence (DNA): TGTGCCAGCAGCTTCGGGACAGGAGATCGCCCTAACTATGGCTACACCTTC.

The table lists this clonotype with a few counts. The chain recombines TRBV7-2 with TRBJ2-5; no definite D call. Germline CDR1 reads SGHTA; CDR2 reads FQGNSA. This CDR3 contains 17 residues. V dropped 4 bases and J dropped 2 bases, with 20 bases sitting between them. The CDR3 reads CASSSLVLGIQQETQYF. In nucleotides, the CDR3 is TGTGCCAGCAGCTCCTTAGTTCTGGGGATTCAGCAAGAGACCCAGTACTTC.

This clonotype was counted between two and nine times. This chain uses TRBV7-2 with TRBJ2-3; 7 nucleotides match TRBD2. Trimming took 3 bases from V and 3 from J; bases not matched to a gene: 6. The CDR3 spans 15 residues. Per the germline V gene, CDR1 is SGHTA and CDR2 is FQGNSA. CDR3 region: CASSFGLDRTDTQYF. CDR3 bases: TGTGCCAGCAGCTTCGGACTAGACCGTACAGATACGCAGTATTTT.

The CDR3 is CASSPWTSEQYF. The CDR3 DNA follows: TGTGCCAGCAGCCCGTGGACGTCCGAGCAGTACTTC. The genes are TRBV7-9 and TRBJ2-7; no reliable D call. The CDR3 sequence is 12 residues long. Germline loops: CDR1 SEHNR, CDR2 FQNEAQ (reference sequence). With 5 bases removed from V and 6 bases from J, the gap between germline ends came to 11 bases. Full variable domain (missing parts from reference TRBV7-9 and TRBJ2-7): DTGVSQNPRHKITKRGQNVTFRCDPISEHNRLYWYRQTLGQGPEFLTYFQNEAQLEKSRLLSDRFSAERPKGSFSTLEIQRTEQGDSAMYLCASSPWTSEQYFGPGTRLTVT.

This chain connects TRBV5-4 to TRBJ2-5; 8 positions match TRBD2. V was clipped by 7 bases and J by 5 bases; unmatched bases: 10. In germline, CDR1 is SGHNT, CDR2 YYREEE (reference sequence). The CDR3 covers 14 residues. CDR3 coding DNA: TGTGCCAGCGGCCCCCGACTAGCGAGGGAGACCCAGTACTTC. This sequence encodes CASGPRLARETQYF.

This chain uses TRBV4-3 with TRBJ2-6, with TRBD1 matching 8 bases. The length of the CDR3 is 16 residues. The V gene end was trimmed by 1 base and the J gene end by 1 base; junction bases not matched to a gene: 0. Germline-derived CDR1 and CDR2 are LGHNA and YSLEER. The CDR3 nucleotides are TGCGCCAGCAGCCAAGGGACAGGGTCTGGGGCCAACGTCCTGACTTTC. It translates to CASSQGTGSGANVLTF.

This CDR3 is CATREGQSSDTQYF. DNA of the CDR3: TGTGCCACCAGAGAGGGACAGTCCTCCGATACGCAGTATTTT. This chain connects TRBV10-3 to TRBJ2-3; 7 bases are a match to TRBD1. This CDR3 has 14 residues. The germline gives CDR1 ENHRY, CDR2 SYGVKD. Unmatched junction bases numbered 13, after V lost 10 bases and J lost 6 bases.

V and J are TRBV27 and TRBJ2-7; D gene ambiguous. The V end was cut by 3 bases, the J end by 7 bases, with 13 bases between. The V gene's germline CDR1 is MNHEY and CDR2 SMNVEV (reference sequence). There are 13 residues in the CDR3. Here the CDR3 reads CASSFSIPKEQYF. CDR3 nucleotide sequence: TGTGCCAGCAGTTTCTCCATCCCAAAGGAGCAGTACTTC.

The J gene is TRBJ2-1, the V gene TRBV4-3; D is unclear. Trimming took off 0 bases at V and 4 bases at J, with 7 bases between the two ends. There are 14 residues in the CDR3. Germline assignment: CDR1 LGHNA and CDR2 YSLEER. This CDR3 reads CASSQEDSYNEQFF. For the CDR3, the DNA is TGCGCCAGCAGCCAAGAAGACTCATACAATGAGCAGTTCTTC.

The V call is TRBV19, the J call TRBJ2-5; D is unclear. The J call is doubtful: the DNA matches TRBJ2-7 better. CDR3 length equals 14 residues. CDR1 and CDR2 from the germline V gene are LNHDA and SQIVND (reference sequence). The CDR3 DNA follows: TGTGCCAGTAGTCCGACGGTTCTTAACTACGAGCAGTACTTC. It specifies CASSPTVLNYEQYF.

This clonotype was recorded a few times. V is TRBV4-2 and J is TRBJ1-2, with a weak D call TRBD1 (5 bases). This CDR3 is built from 14 residues. CDR1 and CDR2 from the germline V gene are LGHNA and YNFKEQ. Trimming removed 6 bases at V and 8 bases at J, with 19 bases between. The CDR3, as DNA: TGTGCCAGCAGTGACCCGGGACGGAGCTCAGGCTACACCTTC. Translating gives CASSDPGRSSGYTF.

This clonotype was picked up a small number of times. The rearrangement uses TRBV7-6 and TRBJ2-7, with TRBD1 identical over 11 bases. The CDR3 extends over 15 amino acids. After removal of 4 bases from V and 4 bases from J, the junction contained 6 bases not matched to a gene. CDR1 SGHVS and CDR2 FNYEAQ come from the germline V gene. The CDR3 DNA sequence: TGTGCCAGCAGCTCCGGGACAGGGGGGAGGTACGAGCAGTACTTC. Its translation is CASSSGTGGRYEQYF.

The chain employs TRBV29-1 and TRBJ1-1; TRBD1 aligns across 7 bases. Germline CDR1 is SQVTM and CDR2 is ANQGSEA. The CDR3 sequence is 14 residues long. The trim removed 6 bases at V and 5 bases at J, leaving 12 bases unmatched. For the CDR3, the DNA is TGCAGCGTCCAAAGACAGGGAATGGTGACTGAAGCTTTCTTT. It yields the protein CSVQRQGMVTEAFF. The full variable domain, with the rest looked up from reference TRBV29-1 and TRBJ1-1, is SAVISQKPSRDICQRGTSLTIQCQVDSQVTMMFWYRQQPGQSLTLIATANQGSEATYESGFVIDKFPISRPNLTFSTLTVSNMSPEDSSIYLCSVQRQGMVTEAFFGQGTRLTVV.

This clonotype was detected many times. The rearrangement links TRBV24-1 to TRBJ2-1; 7 nucleotides align to TRBD2. This CDR3 spans 13 amino acids. Germline lookup yields CDR1 KGHDR and CDR2 SFDVKD. Losses at the gene ends were 4 bases for V and 9 bases for J; bases not matched to a gene: 5. This CDR3 is CATSDSGLVEQFF. CDR3 sequence (DNA): TGTGCCACCAGTGACTCAGGACTAGTTGAGCAGTTCTTC.

The chain recombines TRBV27 with TRBJ1-5; 9 nucleotides line up with TRBD1. Germline CDR1 and CDR2: MNHEY and SMNVEV (reference sequence). The CDR3 consists of 15 residues. V lost 6 bases to trimming and J lost 11 bases; unmatched junction nucleotides: 14. Written as DNA, the CDR3 is TGTGCCAGCAGGCCCCGACAGGGGGGGAATGGGGCCCAGCATTTT. Its translation is CASRPRQGGNGAQHF.

The chain links TRBV28 to TRBJ1-5; D gene ambiguous. This CDR3 comprises 15 residues. Germline assignment: CDR1 MDHEN and CDR2 SYDVKM. Between the trimmed V and J ends, which lost 5 bases and 4 bases, there was a span of 15 bases. The CDR3 DNA is TGTGCCAGCAGTCTGCCGGGCGGACGGAATCAGCCCCAGCATTTT. As protein: CASSLPGGRNQPQHF.

This clonotype was recorded only once. This chain uses TRBV6-6 with TRBJ1-5; D perhaps matches TRBD1 (5 bases). The CDR3 consists of 13 residues. Germline V CDR1 and CDR2: MNHNY, SVGAGI (reference sequence). V lost 11 bases, J lost 1 base, and 12 bases lay in between. In nucleotides, the CDR3 is TGTGCCGGGGGGAGAGGAAGCAATCAGCCCCAGCATTTT. Encoded protein: CAGGRGSNQPQHF.

This clonotype occurred many times. The V and J genes are TRBV7-2 and TRBJ2-7, with D possibly being TRBD1 (5 bases). Germline CDR1 reads SGHTA; CDR2 reads FQGNSA. The CDR3 contains 14 residues. Trimming cost V 3 bases and J 2 bases, with 11 bases left between them. For the CDR3, the DNA is TGTGCCAGCAGCTTCGCAGGGAATACCTACGAGCAGTACTTC. Translation: CASSFAGNTYEQYF. Based on the CDR3 plus reference TRBV7-2 and TRBJ2-7, the full variable domain is GAGVSQSPSNKVTEKGKDVELRCDPISGHTALYWYRQSLGQGLEFLIYFQGNSAPDKSGLPSDRFSAERTGGSVSTLTIQRTQQEDSAVYLCASSFAGNTYEQYFGPGTRLTVT.

The chain recombines TRBV6-6 with TRBJ2-7, with D perhaps TRBD2 (6 bases). The J call may be mistaken, given a closer DNA end match to TRBJ2-5. Germline lookup yields CDR1 MNHNY and CDR2 SVGAGI (reference sequence). The CDR3 is made up of 14 amino acids. The CDR3 DNA is TGTGCCAGCAGTGGCCCTAGCGACCACGGGACCCAGTACTTC. Encoded protein: CASSGPSDHGTQYF.

This chain connects TRBV6-2 or TRBV6-3 to TRBJ2-1; a weak D match, TRBD2 (5 bases). This CDR3 has 14 residues. Trimming took 8 bases from V and 13 from J, leaving 24 bases between them. Germline-derived CDR1 and CDR2 are MNHEY and SVGEGT. DNA for the CDR3: TGTGCCAGCTCTATAGGAGGCCCCCAAGAGACCCAGTTCTTC. Protein product: CASSIGGPQETQFF.